This T cell receptor (beta chain) was recorded in a study of shared clonotypes between healthy human individuals. Germline lookup yields CDR1 SGHRS and CDR2 YFSETQ. The ends lost 0 bases at V and 2 bases at J; junction bases unmatched: 4. The CDR3 runs to 16 residues. Sequencing used immunoSEQ multiplex PCR; TCRdb keeps in-frame clones, though not all of them. The sample has about 1 million clones, about 76% seen once; the top ten hold about 1.5%. Only Caucasian adults living in Nashville, Tennessee made up the donor group. Study-level points and caveats: A small donor pool kept down the genetic and exposure-history diversity that was represented.

As concerns this clone: The antigen is undetermined.

This receptor was obtained from a man between 18 and 29 years old in good health. The sequenced sample consisted of memory CD4+ T cells sorted from blood. Subset described: CD45RA-negative fraction. The rearrangement joins TRBV5-1 to TRBJ1-5; 8 bases line up with TRBD1. This CDR3 reads CASSLGTGSGNQPQHF. In DNA, the CDR3 is TGCGCCAGCAGCTTGGGGACAGGGTCGGGCAATCAGCCCCAGCATTTT.